This record concerns one TCR beta chain sequence. Its antigen is still unknown. This sample stems from a study of early T cells in non-severe SARS-CoV-2 infection. On the study more broadly: Bulk RNA isolated from unsorted whole blood underwent sequencing; chains were not paired. Study observations and caveats: Matches to VDJdb favored anti-spike CD8 responses and missed private and CD4 specificities.

Each cDNA molecule carried a unique molecular identifier. TCRdb re-called the 5' RACE reads through MiXCR, storing one row per CDR3 protein. The sample includes around 55,000 distinct CDR3 sequences, under 8% seen only once; the top ten take 5.5% to 7.5%. The germline CDR1 and CDR2 sequences are MGHRA and YSYEKL. J gave up 6 bases and V 2 bases, and 10 bases lay outside the gene matches. This CDR3 has 16 amino acids. This receptor was identified in an adult who was a healthcare worker with PCR-confirmed SARS-CoV-2 infection or an uninfected control (not recorded which). Source: whole blood, taken at baseline. This chain connects TRBV4-1 to TRBJ2-3; 8 nucleotides line up with TRBD1. The CDR3 reads CASSQTPDRGGDTQYF. The DNA for the CDR3 is TGCGCCAGCAGCCAAACTCCTGACAGGGGAGGTGATACGCAGTATTTT.